This TCR beta chain comes out of a study of cytomegalovirus exposure and HLA in healthy donors. Study-level information: A prior analysis found 117 million unique TCR beta sequences from around 200 million T cells.

To note about this clone: Its antigen is not identified.

Vbeta (60) and Jbeta (13) primers were used in the PCR. Assay: immunoSEQ multiplex PCR; the TCRdb copy retains only in-frame clones and omits some. The sample table includes about 46,000 clones. General study results and limits: Researchers catalogued under 200 TCR beta chains as cytomegalovirus-associated. Links to common viral pathogens appeared, in a later analysis, for several of the most significant clusters. Among CMV-associated TCR beta chains, most appeared HLA-restricted in a later analysis.

Trimming removed 4 bases at V and 2 bases at J, with 11 bases between. CDR3 length: 14 amino acids. Germline assignment: CDR1 LGHNA and CDR2 YSLEER. The chain couples TRBV4-3 to TRBJ1-2; possibly TRBD1 for D (6 bases). The TCR originated in a woman aged 40 to 50 in good health and CMV-seronegative. Sequenced material: PBMCs. The CDR3 protein is CASSPSQGNYGYTF. The CDR3, as DNA: TGCGCCAGCAGCCCGTCACAGGGAAACTATGGCTACACCTTC.